This T cell receptor (beta chain) appears in the sequencing data of a study of Graves' ophthalmopathy and Graves' hyperthyroidism. The CDR3 has 16 amino acids. Per the germline V gene, CDR1 is MGHDK and CDR2 is SYGVNS. With V trimmed by 6 bases and J by 5 bases, 5 bases remained unmatched. As the template, RNA transcripts were used to amplify TCR beta CDR3 regions. The library came from an HTBI-primed first-round RT-PCR and a second-round multiplex PCR. TCRdb re-called the multiplex PCR reads through MiXCR, storing one row per CDR3 protein. The sample lists around 590,000 distinct CDR3 sequences, 35% to 45% occurring once. Study observations and caveats: The study's model predicted ophthalmopathy progression at about 68% sensitivity and 72% to 85% specificity.

This clonotype was observed at least ten times. What it binds is unknown. What was sequenced was peripheral blood or thyroid tissue (not recorded which). This TCR was recovered from an adult man with Graves' hyperthyroidism. This chain connects TRBV25-1 to TRBJ1-6; 12 nucleotides align to TRBD1. CDR3 bases: TGTGCCAGCAGGGGACAGGGGGCGTCAGATAATTCACCCCTCCACTTT. Amino acids: CASRGQGASDNSPLHF.